The TCR beta chain described here comes from a study of PD-1 blockade in mismatch repair-deficient tumors. At the level of the study: All were previously treated, progressing patients with some twelve mismatch repair-deficient cancer types.

Mismatch repair deficiency was confirmed in all patients, by PCR or immunohistochemistry. General study points: After pembrolizumab, tumor-resident clones rose rapidly, then generally contracted before radiologic responses.

Measured with immunoSEQ multiplex PCR; TCRdb has only the in-frame clones, and not every one. This table has around 40,000 clones, roughly three quarters appearing once. Of note for this clone: Its target is unknown.

V lost 2 bases, J lost 8 bases, and 8 bases stayed unmatched. The CDR3 is 15 amino acids. Looked up from germline, CDR1 is LNHDA and CDR2 is SQIVND (reference sequence). The starting material was peripheral blood, obtained 4 weeks after starting pembrolizumab. V usage is TRBV19 and J usage is TRBJ2-3; 9 bases fit TRBD2. This TCR derives from an adult with mismatch repair-deficient cancer. The CDR3 DNA is TGTGCCAGTAGTATATTAGCGGGAGAATTGAGTACGCAGTATTTT. Amino acids: CASSILAGELSTQYF.